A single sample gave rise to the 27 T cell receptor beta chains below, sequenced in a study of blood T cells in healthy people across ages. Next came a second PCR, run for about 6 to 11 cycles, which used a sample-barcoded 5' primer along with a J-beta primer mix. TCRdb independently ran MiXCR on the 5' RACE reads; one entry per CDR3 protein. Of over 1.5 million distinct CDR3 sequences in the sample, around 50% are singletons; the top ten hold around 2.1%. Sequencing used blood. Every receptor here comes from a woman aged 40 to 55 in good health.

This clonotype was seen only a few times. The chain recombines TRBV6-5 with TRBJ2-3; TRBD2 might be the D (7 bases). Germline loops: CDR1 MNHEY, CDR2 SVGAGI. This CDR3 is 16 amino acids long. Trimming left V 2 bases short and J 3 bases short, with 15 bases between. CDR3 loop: CASSYGGGPPTDTQYF. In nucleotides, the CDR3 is TGTGCCAGCAGTTACGGCGGGGGCCCTCCGACAGATACGCAGTATTTT.

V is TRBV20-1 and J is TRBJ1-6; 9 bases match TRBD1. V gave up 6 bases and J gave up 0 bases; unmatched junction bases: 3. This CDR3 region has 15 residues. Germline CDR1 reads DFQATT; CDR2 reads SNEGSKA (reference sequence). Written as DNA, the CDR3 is TGCAGTGCAGACAGGGGGGGCTCCTATAATTCACCCCTCCACTTT. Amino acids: CSADRGGSYNSPLHF.

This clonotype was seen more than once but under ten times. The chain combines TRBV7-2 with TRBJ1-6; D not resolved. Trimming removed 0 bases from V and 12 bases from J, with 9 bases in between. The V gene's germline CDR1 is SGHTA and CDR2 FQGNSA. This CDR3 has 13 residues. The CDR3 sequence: CASSLAPARPLHF. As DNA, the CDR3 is TGTGCCAGCAGCTTAGCGCCCGCAAGACCCCTCCACTTT. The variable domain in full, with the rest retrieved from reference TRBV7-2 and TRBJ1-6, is GAGVSQSPSNKVTEKGKDVELRCDPISGHTALYWYRQSLGQGLEFLIYFQGNSAPDKSGLPSDRFSAERTGGSVSTLTIQRTQQEDSAVYLCASSLAPARPLHFGNGTRLTVT.

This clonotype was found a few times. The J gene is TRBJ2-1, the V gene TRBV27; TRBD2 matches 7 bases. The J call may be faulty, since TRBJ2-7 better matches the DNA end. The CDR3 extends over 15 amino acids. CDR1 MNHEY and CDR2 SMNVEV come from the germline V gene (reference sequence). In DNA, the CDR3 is TGTGCCAGCAGTTTGGGGGGGAACTCCTACAATGAGCAGTACTTC. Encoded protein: CASSLGGNSYNEQYF.

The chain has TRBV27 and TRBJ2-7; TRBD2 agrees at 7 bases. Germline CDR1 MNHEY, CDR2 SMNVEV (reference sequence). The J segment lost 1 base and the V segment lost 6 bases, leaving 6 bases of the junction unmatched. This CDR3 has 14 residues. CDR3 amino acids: CASRERRGSYEQYF. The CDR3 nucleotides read TGTGCCAGCAGGGAGCGGCGGGGGTCCTACGAGCAGTACTTC.

The chain's CDR3 is CASRQDGSMEKLFF. DNA for the CDR3: TGCGCCAGCAGACAGGACGGGTCTATGGAAAAACTGTTTTTT. J is TRBJ1-4 and V is TRBV5-1, with a possible D match to TRBD1 (5 bases). Germline CDR1 is SGHRS and CDR2 is YFSETQ. The V gene lost 5 bases and the J gene lost 8 bases, with 16 bases spanning the gap. This CDR3 region has 14 residues.

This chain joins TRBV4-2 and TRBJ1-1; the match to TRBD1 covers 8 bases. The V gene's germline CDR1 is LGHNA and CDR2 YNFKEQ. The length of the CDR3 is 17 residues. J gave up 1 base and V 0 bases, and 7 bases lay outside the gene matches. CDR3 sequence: CASSQDGGDRKNTEAFF. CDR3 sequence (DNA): TGTGCCAGCAGCCAAGATGGGGGGGACAGGAAGAACACTGAAGCTTTCTTT.

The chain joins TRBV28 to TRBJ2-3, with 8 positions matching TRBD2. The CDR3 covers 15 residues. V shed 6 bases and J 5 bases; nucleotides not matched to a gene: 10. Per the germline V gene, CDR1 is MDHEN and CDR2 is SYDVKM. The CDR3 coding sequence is TGTGCCAGCAGGTCACGGGAGGGCCAGGGAGATACGCAGTATTTT. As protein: CASRSREGQGDTQYF.

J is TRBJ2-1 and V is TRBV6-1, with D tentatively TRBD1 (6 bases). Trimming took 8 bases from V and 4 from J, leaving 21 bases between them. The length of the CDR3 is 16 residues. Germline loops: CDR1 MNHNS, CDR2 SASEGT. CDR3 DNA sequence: TGTGCCAGCTGTGTGGGGGCAGAAACCCGTTACAATGAGCAGTTCTTC. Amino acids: CASCVGAETRYNEQFF.

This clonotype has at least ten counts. CDR3: CSVGGGGTEAFF. As DNA, the CDR3 is TGCAGCGTTGGAGGGGGCGGCACTGAAGCTTTCTTT. The chain carries TRBV29-1 and TRBJ1-1; 7 nucleotides align to TRBD1. CDR1 and CDR2 (germline): SQVTM, ANQGSEA. CDR3 length equals 12 residues. The V gene end was trimmed by 4 bases and the J gene end by 4 bases; junction bases not matched to a gene: 3.

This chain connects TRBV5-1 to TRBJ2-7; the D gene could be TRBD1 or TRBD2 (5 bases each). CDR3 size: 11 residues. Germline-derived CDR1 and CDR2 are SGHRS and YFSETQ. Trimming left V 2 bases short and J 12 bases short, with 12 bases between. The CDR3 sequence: CASSLRGTRYF. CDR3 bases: TGCGCCAGCAGCTTACGAGGGACCCGGTACTTC.

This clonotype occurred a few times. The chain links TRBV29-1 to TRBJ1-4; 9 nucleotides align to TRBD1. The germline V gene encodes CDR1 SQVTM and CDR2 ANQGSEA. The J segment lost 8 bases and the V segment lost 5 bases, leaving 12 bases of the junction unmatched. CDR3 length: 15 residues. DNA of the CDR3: TGCAGCGTTTCGCATCCGGGACAGGGATACGAAAAACTGTTTTTT. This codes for CSVSHPGQGYEKLFF. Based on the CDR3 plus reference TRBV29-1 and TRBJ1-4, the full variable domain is SAVISQKPSRDICQRGTSLTIQCQVDSQVTMMFWYRQQPGQSLTLIATANQGSEATYESGFVIDKFPISRPNLTFSTLTVSNMSPEDSSIYLCSVSHPGQGYEKLFFGSGTQLSVL.

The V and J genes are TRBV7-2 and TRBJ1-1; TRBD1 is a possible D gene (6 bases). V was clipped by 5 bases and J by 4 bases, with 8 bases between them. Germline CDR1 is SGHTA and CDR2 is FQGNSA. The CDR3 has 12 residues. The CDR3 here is CASSRDITEAFF. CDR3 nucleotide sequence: TGTGCCAGCAGCCGGGACATCACTGAAGCTTTCTTT.

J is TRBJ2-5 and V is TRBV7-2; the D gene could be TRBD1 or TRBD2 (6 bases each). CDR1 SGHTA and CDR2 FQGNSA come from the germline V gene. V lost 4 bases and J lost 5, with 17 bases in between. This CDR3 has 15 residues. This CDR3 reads CASSSFPGAGETQYF. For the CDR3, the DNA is TGTGCCAGCAGCTCTTTTCCGGGGGCTGGGGAGACCCAGTACTTC.

CDR3 nucleotides: TGCAGTGCTAGACCGACTATTACTAGCGGGGGTGGGTCCTACGAGCAGTACTTC. Protein sequence: CSARPTITSGGGSYEQYF. The V and J genes are TRBV20-1 and TRBJ2-7, with 11 nucleotides matching TRBD2. The CDR3 consists of 18 residues. The ends lost 2 bases at V and 1 base at J; junction bases unmatched: 13. Germline V gives CDR1 DFQATT, CDR2 SNEGSKA (reference sequence).

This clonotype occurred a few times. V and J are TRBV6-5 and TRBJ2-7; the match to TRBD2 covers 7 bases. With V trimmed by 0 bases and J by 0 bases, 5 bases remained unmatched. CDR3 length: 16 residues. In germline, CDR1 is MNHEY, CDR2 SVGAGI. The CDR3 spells CASSYSGRGISYEQYF. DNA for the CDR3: TGTGCCAGCAGTTACTCGGGGCGGGGGATCTCCTACGAGCAGTACTTC.

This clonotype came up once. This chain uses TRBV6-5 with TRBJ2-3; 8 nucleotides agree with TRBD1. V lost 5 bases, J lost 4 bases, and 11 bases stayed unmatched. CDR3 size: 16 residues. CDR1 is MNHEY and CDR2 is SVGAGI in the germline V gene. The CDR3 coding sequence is TGTGCCAGCAGTCTACGTCCAGGGGGCACCGCAGATACGCAGTATTTT. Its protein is CASSLRPGGTADTQYF.

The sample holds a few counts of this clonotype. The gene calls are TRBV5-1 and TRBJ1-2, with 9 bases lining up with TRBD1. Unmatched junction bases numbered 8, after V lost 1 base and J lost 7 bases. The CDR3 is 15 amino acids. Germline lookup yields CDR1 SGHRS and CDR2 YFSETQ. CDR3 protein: CASSLYGQGTGGYTF. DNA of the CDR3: TGCGCCAGCAGCTTGTACGGACAGGGGACGGGTGGCTACACCTTC. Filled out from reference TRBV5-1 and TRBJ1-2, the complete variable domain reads KAGVTQTPRYLIKTRGQQVTLSCSPISGHRSVSWYQQTPGQGLQFLFEYFSETQRNKGNFPGRFSGRQFSNSRSEMNVSTLELGDSALYLCASSLYGQGTGGYTFGSGTRLTVV.

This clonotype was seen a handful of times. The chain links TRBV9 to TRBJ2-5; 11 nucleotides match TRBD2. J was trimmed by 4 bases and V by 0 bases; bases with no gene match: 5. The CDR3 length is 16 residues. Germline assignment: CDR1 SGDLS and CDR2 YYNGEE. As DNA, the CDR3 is TGTGCCAGCAGCGTAGAGTCTAGCGGGGGGCTAGAGACCCAGTACTTC. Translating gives CASSVESSGGLETQYF.

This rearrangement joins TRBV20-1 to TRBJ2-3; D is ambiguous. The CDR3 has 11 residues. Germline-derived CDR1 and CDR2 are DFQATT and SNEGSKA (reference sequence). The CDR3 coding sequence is TGCAGCGCGAGAAACACAGATACGCAGTATTTT. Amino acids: CSARNTDTQYF.

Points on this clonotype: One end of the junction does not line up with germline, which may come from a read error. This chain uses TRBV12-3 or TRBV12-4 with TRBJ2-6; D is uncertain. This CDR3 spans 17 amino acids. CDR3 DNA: TGTGTCAGCAGACACGGCTTCCTTGGCTCTGGGGCCAACGTCCTGACTTTC. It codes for CVSRHGFLGSGANVLTF.

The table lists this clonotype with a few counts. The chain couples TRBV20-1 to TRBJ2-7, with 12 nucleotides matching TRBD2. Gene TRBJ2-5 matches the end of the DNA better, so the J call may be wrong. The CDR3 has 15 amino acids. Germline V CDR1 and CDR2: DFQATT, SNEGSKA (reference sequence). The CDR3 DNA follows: TGCAGTGGCACTAGCGGGGGGCCCTCCACGAGGACCCAGTACTTC. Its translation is CSGTSGGPSTRTQYF.

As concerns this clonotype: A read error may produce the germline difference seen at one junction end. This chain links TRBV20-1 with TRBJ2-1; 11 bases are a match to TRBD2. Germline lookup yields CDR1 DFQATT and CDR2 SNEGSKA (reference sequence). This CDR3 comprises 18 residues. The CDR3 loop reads CSAIALAGGKVEGNGQFF. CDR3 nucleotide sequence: TGCAGTGCTATCGCTCTAGCGGGGGGCAAAGTCGAGGGCAATGGGCAGTTCTTC.

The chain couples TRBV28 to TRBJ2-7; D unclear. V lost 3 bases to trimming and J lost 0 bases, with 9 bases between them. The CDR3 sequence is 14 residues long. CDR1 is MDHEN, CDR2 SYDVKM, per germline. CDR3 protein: CASSFVPSSYEQYF. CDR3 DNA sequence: TGTGCCAGCAGTTTCGTTCCGAGCTCCTACGAGCAGTACTTC.

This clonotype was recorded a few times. CDR3 amino acids: CASSAHRETQYF. In DNA form, the CDR3 reads TGTGCCAGCAGCGCTCATCGAGAGACCCAGTACTTC. The genes are TRBV5-4 and TRBJ2-7; no clear D. With the DNA end fitting TRBJ2-5 better, the J assignment may be wrong. The CDR3 spans 12 residues. From germline, CDR1 is SGHNT and CDR2 YYREEE (reference sequence).

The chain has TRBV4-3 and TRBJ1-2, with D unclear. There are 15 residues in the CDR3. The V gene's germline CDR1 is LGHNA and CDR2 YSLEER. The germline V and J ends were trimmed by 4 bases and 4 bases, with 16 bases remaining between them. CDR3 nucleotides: TGCGCCAGCAGCCCGGACCGCGGGTCTCGCTATGGCTACACCTTC. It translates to CASSPDRGSRYGYTF.

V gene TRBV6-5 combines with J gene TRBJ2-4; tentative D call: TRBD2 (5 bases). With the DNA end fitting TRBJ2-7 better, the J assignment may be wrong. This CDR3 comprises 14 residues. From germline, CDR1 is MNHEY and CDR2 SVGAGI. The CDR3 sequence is CASTVAGRAYEQYF. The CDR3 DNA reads TGTGCCAGCACTGTGGCGGGTAGGGCCTACGAGCAGTACTTC.